This T cell receptor (beta chain) originates from a study of blood T cell repertoires in COVID-19. Study-wide context: Sites across the United States, Italy and Spain contributed samples from acute and convalescent COVID-19.

This clone was picked up a small number of times. Method: immunoSEQ multiplex PCR; TCRdb's copy keeps in-frame clones and lacks some. The data show about 180,000 clones, roughly nine tenths seen once. The germline V gene has CDR1 KGHDR and CDR2 SFDVKD. This CDR3 is built from 14 residues. V lost 4 bases and J lost 3, with 9 bases in between. The clonotype comes from a woman under 40 with active or convalescent COVID-19. V and J are TRBV24-1 and TRBJ1-5; maybe TRBD1 (5 bases). The sequencing input was peripheral blood. The CDR3 nucleotides are TGTGCCACCAGTGACAGGGAATACAATCAGCCCCAGCATTTT. Residues: CATSDREYNQPQHF.